Listed here are 26 T cell receptor beta chains from one sample, sequenced in a study of blood T cells in healthy people across ages. The second PCR ran about 7 to 12 cycles with a sample-barcoded 5' primer and J-beta primers. TCRdb reprocessed the 5' RACE reads via MiXCR and lists one record per CDR3 protein. Counted here are 1.8 million or so distinct CDR3 sequences, roughly two fifths occurring once; the ten biggest clones make up more than 20%. Material for sequencing was blood. These receptors all stem from a human donor in good health.

There are a few counts of this clonotype. The gene calls are TRBV27 and TRBJ1-4; a weak D match, TRBD1 (6 bases). The CDR3 runs to 20 residues. V lost 4 bases and J lost 1, with 25 bases in between. Germline values: CDR1 MNHEY, CDR2 SMNVEV (reference sequence). The CDR3 DNA sequence: TGTGCCAGCAGTTCCCTGCCCTTGACAGGTCTCGGAGGAACTAATGAAAAACTGTTTTTT. It translates to CASSSLPLTGLGGTNEKLFF.

The chain couples TRBV28 to TRBJ2-3; D is undetermined. Germline V gene data show CDR1 as MDHEN and CDR2 as SYDVKM. Trimming left V 6 bases short and J 3 bases short, with 16 bases between. The CDR3 is 15 amino acids. The CDR3 sequence is CASSPDLSRTDTQYF. The CDR3 region has the DNA TGTGCCAGCAGCCCCGATTTGTCTAGGACAGATACGCAGTATTTT.

V usage is TRBV7-2 and J usage is TRBJ2-3; a possible D gene is TRBD2 (7 bases). The germline V and J ends were trimmed by 8 bases and 8 bases, with 14 bases remaining between them. Germline V CDR1 and CDR2: SGHTA, FQGNSA. The CDR3 contains 12 residues. DNA for the CDR3: TGTGCCAGCCGTGCGGGGGCGGGTACGCAGTATTTT. Translation gives CASRAGAGTQYF.

A few counts support this clonotype. The chain combines TRBV7-9 with TRBJ2-1; D ambiguous. The V end was cut by 3 bases, the J end by 7 bases, with 7 bases between. CDR1 and CDR2 (germline): SEHNR, FQNEAQ (reference sequence). CDR3 length: 12 residues. The CDR3 protein is CASSFARNEQFF. As DNA, the CDR3 is TGTGCCAGCAGCTTCGCGAGGAATGAGCAGTTCTTC.

Notes on this clonotype: An end of the junction differs from the germline gene, which may be a read error. The chain links TRBV7-2 to TRBJ2-3; D unresolved. The germline CDR1 and CDR2 sequences are SGHTA and FQGNSA. This CDR3 has 14 amino acids. CDR3 coding DNA: TGTGTCAGCAGCTTCTCGGTTAGCACAGATACGCAGTATTTT. This gives the protein CVSSFSVSTDTQYF.

The chain employs TRBV28 and TRBJ2-1; 7 bases are a match to TRBD1. V shed 8 bases, J shed 4 bases, and the junction held 11 bases outside the gene matches. The CDR3 spans 15 residues. Germline CDR1 reads MDHEN; CDR2 reads SYDVKM. In nucleotides, the CDR3 is TGTGCCAGCGACCAACCGGGACAGAATTACAATGAGCAGTTCTTC. Translating gives CASDQPGQNYNEQFF.

A single count supports this clonotype. The V gene is TRBV6-1, the J gene TRBJ1-4, with a possible D match to TRBD1 (6 bases). In germline, CDR1 is MNHNS, CDR2 SASEGT. Trimming left V 1 base short and J 2 bases short, with 11 bases between. CDR3 length equals 16 residues. CDR3 residues: CASSEEWGGTNEKLFF. The CDR3 DNA reads as TGTGCCAGCAGTGAAGAGTGGGGGGGCACTAATGAAAAACTGTTTTTT.

This clonotype has a count of ten or more. The chain combines TRBV28 with TRBJ2-7; D may be TRBD1 (7 bases). The CDR3 runs to 14 residues. V gave up 3 bases and J gave up 6 bases, with 15 bases separating them. Per germline, CDR1 MDHEN and CDR2 SYDVKM. CDR3 amino acids: CASSLVQGDFEQYF. The CDR3 coding sequence is TGTGCCAGCAGTTTGGTCCAGGGGGACTTCGAGCAGTACTTC.

The chain carries TRBV2 and TRBJ2-1; 7 nucleotides match TRBD1. The CDR3 is made up of 14 amino acids. The junction had 2 bases not matched to a gene; V was cut back by 4 bases and J by 2 bases. Germline V gene data show CDR1 as SNHLY and CDR2 as FYNNEI. In DNA form, the CDR3 reads TGTGCCAGCAGTGGGGACAGACCCTACAATGAGCAGTTCTTC. It specifies CASSGDRPYNEQFF.

This clonotype was seen only once. CDR3 amino acids: CASSLVTAYYNEQFF. The CDR3 coding sequence is TGCGCCAGCAGCTTGGTGACGGCTTATTACAATGAGCAGTTCTTC. The chain is built from TRBV5-1 and TRBJ2-1; D ambiguous. Germline CDR1 is SGHRS and CDR2 is YFSETQ. CDR3 size: 15 residues. The V end was cut by 0 bases, the J end by 4 bases, with 11 bases between.

This chain connects TRBV4-1 to TRBJ1-2; tentative D call: TRBD1 (5 bases). V shed 1 base and J shed 4 bases, with 10 bases lying between them. The germline gives CDR1 MGHRA, CDR2 YSYEKL. There are 14 residues in the CDR3. The chain's CDR3 is CASSQVTAFYGYTF. CDR3 nucleotides: TGCGCCAGCAGCCAAGTGACAGCTTTCTATGGCTACACCTTC.

There are a few counts of this clonotype. The rearrangement links TRBV28 to TRBJ2-7, with a possible D match to TRBD1 (5 bases). This CDR3 is built from 12 residues. V lost 6 bases and J 3 bases, leaving 9 bases between the germline ends. The germline V gene encodes CDR1 MDHEN and CDR2 SYDVKM. The CDR3 spells CASRDTGYEQYF. The CDR3 DNA reads as TGTGCCAGCAGGGACACAGGCTACGAGCAGTACTTC.

This clonotype was seen many times. The chain carries TRBV3-1 and TRBJ2-7; possibly TRBD2 for D (5 bases). Per the germline V gene, CDR1 is LGHDT and CDR2 is YNNKEL (reference sequence). This CDR3 spans 14 amino acids. V lost 3 bases to trimming and J lost 3 bases, with 12 bases between them. CDR3 DNA sequence: TGTGCCAGCAGCCAGATTACCCGGGGCTACGAGCAGTACTTC. Protein sequence: CASSQITRGYEQYF.

In this sample, this clonotype turned up a few times. This chain uses TRBV12-3 or TRBV12-4 with TRBJ2-3, with D perhaps given as TRBD1 or TRBD2 (5 bases each). The V end lost 0 bases, the J end lost 9 bases, and 13 bases lay between the germline ends. This CDR3 spans 14 amino acids. This CDR3 is CASSLALGTGTQYF. CDR3 sequence (DNA): TGTGCCAGCAGTTTAGCGCTCGGGACGGGGACGCAGTATTTT.

This chain connects TRBV20-1 to TRBJ2-1, with unresolved D. Germline V gene sequence: CDR1 DFQATT, CDR2 SNEGSKA (reference sequence). The CDR3 has 14 amino acids. V was pared by 1 base and J by 5 bases, with 12 bases between. CDR3: CSARGRAADNEQFF. Here the CDR3 DNA reads TGCAGTGCTAGAGGGCGTGCGGCGGACAATGAGCAGTTCTTC.

This clonotype was counted ten times or more. The chain joins TRBV5-1 to TRBJ2-5, with 7 positions matching TRBD2. CDR1 is SGHRS and CDR2 is YFSETQ in the germline V gene. This CDR3 region has 14 residues. J lost 4 bases, V lost 3 bases, and 6 bases had no gene match. CDR3 DNA sequence: TGCGCCAGCAGCTCCGGGGGGATTAGAGAGACCCAGTACTTC. Amino acids: CASSSGGIRETQYF.

V is TRBV15 and J is TRBJ2-4; D gene unclear. The germline V gene has CDR1 LNHNV and CDR2 YYDKDF (reference sequence). The CDR3 has 14 residues. Trimming removed 0 bases at V and 9 bases at J, with 12 bases between. This CDR3 reads CATSRDRTGTIQYF. The CDR3 DNA follows: TGTGCCACCAGCAGAGATCGGACGGGTACCATTCAGTACTTC.

The chain carries TRBV9 and TRBJ2-5; possibly TRBD1 for D (6 bases). The germline V gene encodes CDR1 SGDLS and CDR2 YYNGEE. There are 15 residues in the CDR3. The V end lost 0 bases, the J end lost 2 bases, and 11 bases lay between the germline ends. CDR3 amino acids: CASSVDAGQQETQYF. The CDR3 bases are TGTGCCAGCAGCGTAGATGCCGGACAGCAAGAGACCCAGTACTTC.

The V gene is TRBV29-1, the J gene TRBJ2-7; D remains ambiguous. Looked up from germline, CDR1 is SQVTM and CDR2 is ANQGSEA. Trimming removed 4 bases at V and 5 bases at J, with 18 bases between. CDR3 length equals 14 residues. In nucleotides, the CDR3 is TGCAGCGTTGCCCGAAGCGAGGTGTTAGACGAGCAGTACTTC. Its protein is CSVARSEVLDEQYF.

This clonotype has just a few counts. As DNA, the CDR3 is TGCAGCCCCGAGGGGTCTGGGGCCAACGTCCTGACTTTC. Protein: CSPEGSGANVLTF. The chain recombines TRBV20-1 with TRBJ2-6; D may match TRBD1 or TRBD2 (5 bases each). The germline CDR1 and CDR2 sequences are DFQATT and SNEGSKA (reference sequence). The CDR3 length is 13 residues.

This sequence joins TRBV20-1 and TRBJ1-1, with a possible D match to TRBD1 (6 bases). The germline V and J ends were trimmed by 1 base and 7 bases, with 13 bases remaining between them. CDR3 length: 13 amino acids. Per germline, CDR1 DFQATT and CDR2 SNEGSKA (reference sequence). CDR3 region: CSARVGGHGEAFF. CDR3 DNA sequence: TGCAGTGCTAGAGTTGGGGGGCACGGTGAAGCTTTCTTT.

This clonotype occurred a few times. The rearrangement joins TRBV7-9 to TRBJ2-1, with 7 bases matching TRBD2. This CDR3 spans 16 amino acids. The germline V gene has CDR1 SEHNR and CDR2 FQNEAQ (reference sequence). The trim removed 4 bases at V and 5 bases at J, leaving 11 bases unmatched. CDR3 bases: TGTGCCAGCAGCTCCCTCCTAGCGGTCACCCACAATGAGCAGTTCTTC. Amino acid sequence: CASSSLLAVTHNEQFF.

This clonotype was seen a few times. The V and J genes are TRBV7-2 and TRBJ2-5; D is perhaps TRBD1 (6 bases). The ends were cut back, 5 bases at V and 0 bases at J, with 13 bases in the middle. The CDR3 is made up of 15 amino acids. CDR1 and CDR2 (germline): SGHTA, FQGNSA. CDR3 nucleotides: TGTGCCAGCAGCCTAATGGGGGCTCACCAAGAGACCCAGTACTTC. Translation: CASSLMGAHQETQYF.

The chain combines TRBV5-1 with TRBJ1-5; 11 bases match TRBD1. Trimming at V came to 3 bases and at J to 3 bases, leaving 2 bases not matched to a gene. The CDR3 spans 15 residues. The germline CDR1 and CDR2 sequences are SGHRS and YFSETQ. CDR3 sequence reads: CASSWGQGVNQPQHF. The CDR3, as DNA: TGCGCCAGCAGCTGGGGACAGGGGGTCAATCAGCCCCAGCATTTT.

This clonotype was observed at least ten times. The rearrangement uses TRBV6-5 and TRBJ2-6; perhaps TRBD1 as D (5 bases). The CDR3 contains 18 residues. V was shortened by 1 base and J by 4 bases, with 17 bases between the two germline ends. Germline V gene sequence: CDR1 MNHEY, CDR2 SVGAGI. DNA of the CDR3: TGTGCCAGCAGTTACTTCGATTCAGGGCCTTCAGGGGCCAACGTCCTGACTTTC. It codes for CASSYFDSGPSGANVLTF.

This sequence joins TRBV29-1 and TRBJ1-2; D perhaps matches TRBD1 (6 bases). The V gene lost 2 bases and the J gene lost 2 bases, with 12 bases spanning the gap. Germline V gene lookup returns CDR1 SQVTM and CDR2 ANQGSEA. The CDR3 sequence is 14 residues long. CDR3 amino acids: CSVEPTGTNYGYTF. In DNA form, the CDR3 reads TGCAGCGTTGAACCTACAGGGACCAACTATGGCTACACCTTC.